This T cell receptor beta chain stems from a study of blood T cell repertoires in COVID-19 (dated by TCRdb to about 2020). With regard to the full study: The collaborator samples originated in the United States, Italy and Spain and spanned the acute and convalescent phases of COVID-19. The material from the prospective study consisted of cDNA or gDNA derived from T cells, B-cell-depleted T cells, or PBMCs. Subjects who had been exposed to COVID-19, were actively infected with it, or had recovered from it provided the deeply sampled blood TCRbeta repertoires that made up the dataset. A freely available public database, intended as a resource for researchers studying the immune response to SARS-CoV-2, is where the repertoires were released. Samples came from the ongoing ImmuneRACE study (first 160 participants) plus 1,254 subjects from 6 global collaborators. The sample metadata nearly always contained a de-identified subject ID, COVID-19 status, age in years and sex. Where HLA class I and class II types were available, the types were taken from metadata supplied by the sample provider, not from assay-based typing. Broader findings and caveats from the paper: The amount of clinical and demographic metadata varied by source and participant and was provided uncurated.

The collaborating institutions used their own protocols to collect whole blood in K2EDTA tubes. For TCRbeta analysis, collaborators shipped samples in one of three forms: frozen whole blood, isolated PBMCs, or DNA extracted from either of those sample types. The immunoSEQ Assay, a bias-controlled multiplex PCR, was used to amplify TCRbeta CDR3 regions from genomic DNA. The authors' analysis ran thus. Within the assay, amplification of reference gene primers was used to estimate how many nucleated cells each sample contained. To quantify the absolute abundance of each unique TCRbeta CDR3 rearrangement, sequence reads were collapsed and filtered. For each sample, productive Simpson clonality was calculated as the square root of Simpson's diversity index over productive rearrangements. Entries here come from immuneACCESS through TCRdb and include only in-frame sequences with V and J called. Some clones fail to appear in such tables; in the studies checked, an unresolved V gene covers under half of the shortfall, and the cause of the remainder is unknown. D and trimming come from the DNA, and the V and J calls and clone size come from that table. Here the sample has approximately 75,000 clones; 90% occur a single time. Around 7% of the sample is in the top ten clones.

A word on this clone: Its antigen is still unknown. Per-base quality was not reported, and no clone a single base away is much larger than it.

The V end loses 0 bases and the J end loses 7 bases, and a stretch of 15 bases separates them. The CDR3, cysteine through phenylalanine, is 16 amino acids long. Only the CDR3 DNA stays, 48 bases, in frame from base 1. CDR1 is given as MGHRA and CDR2 as YSYEKL, both from the germline V gene. Sample: peripheral blood. The clonotype originates from a human donor in a cohort sampled during active COVID-19. The V and J genes are TRBV4-1 and TRBJ1-4; confidence is insufficient to name the D gene. This receptor carries the CDR3 CASSQDREEGVEKLFF. The sequence in DNA is TGCGCCAGCAGCCAAGATAGGGAGGAAGGAGTTGAAAAACTGTTTTTT.